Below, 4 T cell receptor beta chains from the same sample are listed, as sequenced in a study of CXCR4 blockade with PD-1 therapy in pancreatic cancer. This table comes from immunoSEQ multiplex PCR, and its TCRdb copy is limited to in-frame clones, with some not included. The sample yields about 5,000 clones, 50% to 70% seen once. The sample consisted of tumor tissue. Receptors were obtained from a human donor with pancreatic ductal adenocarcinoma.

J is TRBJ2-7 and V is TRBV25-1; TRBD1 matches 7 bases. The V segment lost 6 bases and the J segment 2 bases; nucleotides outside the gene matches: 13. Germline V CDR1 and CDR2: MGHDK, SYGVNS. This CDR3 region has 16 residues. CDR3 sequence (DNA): TGTGCCAGCAGGGACGCAGGGGGTGGGCCCACCTACGAGCAGTACTTC. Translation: CASRDAGGGPTYEQYF.

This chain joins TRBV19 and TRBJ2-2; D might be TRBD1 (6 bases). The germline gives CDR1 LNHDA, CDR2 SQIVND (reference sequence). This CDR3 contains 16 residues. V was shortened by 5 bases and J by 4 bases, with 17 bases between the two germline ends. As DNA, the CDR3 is TGTGCCAGTAGTGCCACCCTCAGGACAGCCACCGGGGAGCTGTTTTTT. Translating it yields CASSATLRTATGELFF.

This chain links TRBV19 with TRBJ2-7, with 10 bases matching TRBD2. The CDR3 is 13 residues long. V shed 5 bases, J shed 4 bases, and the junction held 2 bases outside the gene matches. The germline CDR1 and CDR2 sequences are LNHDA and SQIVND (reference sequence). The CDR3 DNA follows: TGTGCCAGTAGTGTGGGACTAGCGTACGAGCAGTACTTC. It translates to CASSVGLAYEQYF.

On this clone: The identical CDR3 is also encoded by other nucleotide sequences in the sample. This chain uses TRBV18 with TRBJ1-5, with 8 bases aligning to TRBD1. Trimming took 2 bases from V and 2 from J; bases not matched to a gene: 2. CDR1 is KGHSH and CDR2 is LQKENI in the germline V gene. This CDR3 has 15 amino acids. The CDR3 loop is CASSPDRGGNQPQHF. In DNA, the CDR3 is TGTGCCAGCTCACCAGACAGGGGCGGCAATCAGCCCCAGCATTTT. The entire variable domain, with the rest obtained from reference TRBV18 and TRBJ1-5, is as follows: NAGVMQNPRHLVRRRGQEARLRCSPMKGHSHVYWYRQLPEEGLKFMVYLQKENIIDESGMPKERFSAEFPKEGPSILRIQQVVRGDSAAYFCASSPDRGGNQPQHFGDGTRLSIL.